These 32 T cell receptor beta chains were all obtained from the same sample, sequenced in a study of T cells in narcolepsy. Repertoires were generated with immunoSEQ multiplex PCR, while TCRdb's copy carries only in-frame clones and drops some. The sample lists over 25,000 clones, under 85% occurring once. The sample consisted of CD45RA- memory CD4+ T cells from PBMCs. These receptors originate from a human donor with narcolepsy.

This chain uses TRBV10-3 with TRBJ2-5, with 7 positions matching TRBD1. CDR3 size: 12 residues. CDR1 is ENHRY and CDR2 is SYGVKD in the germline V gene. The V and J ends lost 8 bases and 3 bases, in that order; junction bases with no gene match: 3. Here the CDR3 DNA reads TGTGCCATCGCCCAGGGGGAAGAGACCCAGTACTTC. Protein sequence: CAIAQGEETQYF.

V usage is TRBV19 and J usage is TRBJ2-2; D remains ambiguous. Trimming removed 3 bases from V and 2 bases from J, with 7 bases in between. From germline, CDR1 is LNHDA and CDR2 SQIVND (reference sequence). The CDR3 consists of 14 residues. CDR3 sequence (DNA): TGTGCCAGTAGTATGCGAACAAACACCGGGGAGCTGTTTTTT. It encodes CASSMRTNTGELFF.

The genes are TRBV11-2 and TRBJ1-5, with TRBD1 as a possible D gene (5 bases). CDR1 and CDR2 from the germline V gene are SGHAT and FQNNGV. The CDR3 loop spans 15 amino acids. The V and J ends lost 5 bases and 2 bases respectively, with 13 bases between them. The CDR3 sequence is CASSRGTEGNQPQHF. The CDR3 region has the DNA TGTGCCAGCAGCCGGGGGACCGAGGGCAATCAGCCCCAGCATTTT.

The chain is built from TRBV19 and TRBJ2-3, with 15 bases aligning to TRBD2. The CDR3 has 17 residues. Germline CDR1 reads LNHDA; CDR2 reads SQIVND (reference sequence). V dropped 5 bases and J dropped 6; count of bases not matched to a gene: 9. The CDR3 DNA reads TGTGCCAGTAGTCTGGGGACTAGCGGGGGGTCAAGGGATACGCAGTATTTT. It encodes CASSLGTSGGSRDTQYF. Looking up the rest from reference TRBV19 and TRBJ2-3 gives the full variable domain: DGGITQSPKYLFRKEGQNVTLSCEQNLNHDAMYWYRQDPGQGLRLIYYSQIVNDFQKGDIAEGYSVSREKKESFPLTVTSAQKNPTAFYLCASSLGTSGGSRDTQYFGPGTRLTVL.

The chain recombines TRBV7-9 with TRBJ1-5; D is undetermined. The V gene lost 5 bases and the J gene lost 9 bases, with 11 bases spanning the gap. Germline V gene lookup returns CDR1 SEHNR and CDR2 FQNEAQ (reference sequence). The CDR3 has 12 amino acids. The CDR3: CASSRVNGPQHF. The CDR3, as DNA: TGTGCCAGCAGCCGAGTGAACGGGCCCCAGCATTTT.

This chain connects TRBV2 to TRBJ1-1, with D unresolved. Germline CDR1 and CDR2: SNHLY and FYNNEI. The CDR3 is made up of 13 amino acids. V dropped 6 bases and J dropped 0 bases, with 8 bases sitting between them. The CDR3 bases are TGTGCCAGCAGCCTAGGGATGAACACTGAAGCTTTCTTT. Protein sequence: CASSLGMNTEAFF.

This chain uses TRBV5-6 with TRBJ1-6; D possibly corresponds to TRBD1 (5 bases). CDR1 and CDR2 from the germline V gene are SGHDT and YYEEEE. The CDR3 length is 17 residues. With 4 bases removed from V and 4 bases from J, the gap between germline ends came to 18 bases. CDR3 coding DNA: TGTGCCAGCAGCCACGGTAGTGCAGGGAGTTATAATTCACCCCTCCACTTT. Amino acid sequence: CASSHGSAGSYNSPLHF.

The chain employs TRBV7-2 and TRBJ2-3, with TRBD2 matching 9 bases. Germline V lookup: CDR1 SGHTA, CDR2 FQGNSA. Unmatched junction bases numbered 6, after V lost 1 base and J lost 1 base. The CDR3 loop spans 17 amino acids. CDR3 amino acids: CASSLEAAGGRTDTQYF. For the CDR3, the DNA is TGTGCCAGCAGCTTAGAGGCTGCGGGGGGGCGCACAGATACGCAGTATTTT.

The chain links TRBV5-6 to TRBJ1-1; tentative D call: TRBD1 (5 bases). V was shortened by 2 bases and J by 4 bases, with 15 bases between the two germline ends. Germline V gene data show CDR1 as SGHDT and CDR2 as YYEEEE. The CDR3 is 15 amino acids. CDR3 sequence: CASSFIVGTGTEAFF. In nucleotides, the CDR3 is TGTGCCAGCAGCTTTATTGTAGGGACGGGCACTGAAGCTTTCTTT. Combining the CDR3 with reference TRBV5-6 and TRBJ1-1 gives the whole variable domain DAGVTQSPTHLIKTRGQQVTLRCSPKSGHDTVSWYQQALGQGPQFIFQYYEEEERQRGNFPDRFSGHQFPNYSSELNVNALLLGDSALYLCASSFIVGTGTEAFFGQGTRLTVV.

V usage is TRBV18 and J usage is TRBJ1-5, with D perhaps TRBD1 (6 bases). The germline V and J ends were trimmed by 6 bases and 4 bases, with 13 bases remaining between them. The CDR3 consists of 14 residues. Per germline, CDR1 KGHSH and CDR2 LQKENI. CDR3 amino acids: CASSPGDINQPQHF. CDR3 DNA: TGTGCCAGCTCTCCGGGGGACATTAATCAGCCCCAGCATTTT.

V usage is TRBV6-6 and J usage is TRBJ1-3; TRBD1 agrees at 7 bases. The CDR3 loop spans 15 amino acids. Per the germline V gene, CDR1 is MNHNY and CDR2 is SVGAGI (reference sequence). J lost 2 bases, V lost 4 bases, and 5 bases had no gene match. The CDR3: CASSFDRAAGNTIYF. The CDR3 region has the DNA TGTGCCAGCAGTTTCGACAGGGCTGCTGGAAACACCATATATTTT.

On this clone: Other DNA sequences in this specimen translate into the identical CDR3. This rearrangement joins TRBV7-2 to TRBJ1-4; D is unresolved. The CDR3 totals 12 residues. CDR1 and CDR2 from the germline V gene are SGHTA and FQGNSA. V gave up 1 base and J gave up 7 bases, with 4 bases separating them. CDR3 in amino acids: CASSLDGEKLFF. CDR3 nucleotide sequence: TGTGCCAGCAGCTTAGATGGTGAAAAACTGTTTTTT.

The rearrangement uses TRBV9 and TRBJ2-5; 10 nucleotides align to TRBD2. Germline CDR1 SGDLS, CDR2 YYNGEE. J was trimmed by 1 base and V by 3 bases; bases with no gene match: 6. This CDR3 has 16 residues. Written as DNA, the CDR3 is TGTGCCAGCAGCGCCGACATAGCGGGGGGCCAAGAGACCCAGTACTTC. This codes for CASSADIAGGQETQYF.

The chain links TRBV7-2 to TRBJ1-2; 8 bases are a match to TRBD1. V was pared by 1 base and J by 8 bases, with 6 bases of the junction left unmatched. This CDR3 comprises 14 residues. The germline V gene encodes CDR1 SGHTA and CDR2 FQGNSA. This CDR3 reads CASSLVQGARGYTF. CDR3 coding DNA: TGTGCCAGCAGCTTAGTCCAGGGGGCGCGAGGCTACACCTTC.

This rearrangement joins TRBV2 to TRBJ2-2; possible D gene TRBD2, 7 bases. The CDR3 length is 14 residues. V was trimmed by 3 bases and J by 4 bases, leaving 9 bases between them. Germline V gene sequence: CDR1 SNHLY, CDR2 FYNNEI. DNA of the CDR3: TGTGCCAGCAGTGATCGGGGGGCCACCGGGGAGCTGTTTTTT. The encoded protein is CASSDRGATGELFF.

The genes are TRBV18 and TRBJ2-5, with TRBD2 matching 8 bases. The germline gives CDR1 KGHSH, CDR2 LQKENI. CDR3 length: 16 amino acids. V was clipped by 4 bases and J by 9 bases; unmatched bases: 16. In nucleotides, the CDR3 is TGTGCCAGCTCACTAACAGCGGGGGCCGGGTTAGGGCCCCAGTACTTC. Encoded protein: CASSLTAGAGLGPQYF.

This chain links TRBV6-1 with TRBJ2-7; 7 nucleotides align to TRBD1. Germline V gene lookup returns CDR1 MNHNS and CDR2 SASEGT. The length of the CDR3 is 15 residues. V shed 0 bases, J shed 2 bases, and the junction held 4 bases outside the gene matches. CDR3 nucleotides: TGTGCCAGCAGTGAAGCCCCGGGACAGCCCTACGAGCAGTACTTC. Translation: CASSEAPGQPYEQYF.

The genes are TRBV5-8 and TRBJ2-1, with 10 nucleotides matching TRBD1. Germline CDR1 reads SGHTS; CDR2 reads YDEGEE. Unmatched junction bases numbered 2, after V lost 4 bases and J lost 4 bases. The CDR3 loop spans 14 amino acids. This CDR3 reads CASSPGQGYNEQFF. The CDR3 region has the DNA TGTGCCAGCAGCCCGGGACAGGGGTACAATGAGCAGTTCTTC.

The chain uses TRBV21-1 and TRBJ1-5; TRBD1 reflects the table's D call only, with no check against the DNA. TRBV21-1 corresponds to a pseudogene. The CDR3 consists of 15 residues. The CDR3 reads CASSKTGQENQPQHF. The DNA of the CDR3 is TGTGCCAGCAGCAAAACAGGACAGGAAAATCAGCCCCAGCATTTT.

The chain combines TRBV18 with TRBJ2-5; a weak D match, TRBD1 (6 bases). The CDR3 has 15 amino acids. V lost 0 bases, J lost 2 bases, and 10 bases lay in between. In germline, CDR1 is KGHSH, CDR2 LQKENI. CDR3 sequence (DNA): TGTGCCAGCTCACCACCCGGGACAATACAAGAGACCCAGTACTTC. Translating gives CASSPPGTIQETQYF.

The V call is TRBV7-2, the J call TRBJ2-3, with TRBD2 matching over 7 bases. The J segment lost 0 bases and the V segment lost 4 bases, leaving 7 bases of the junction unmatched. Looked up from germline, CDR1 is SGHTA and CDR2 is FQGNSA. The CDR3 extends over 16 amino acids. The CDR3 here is CASSSSVRGSTDTQYF. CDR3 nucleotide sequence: TGTGCCAGCAGCTCGTCAGTGCGGGGGAGCACAGATACGCAGTATTTT.

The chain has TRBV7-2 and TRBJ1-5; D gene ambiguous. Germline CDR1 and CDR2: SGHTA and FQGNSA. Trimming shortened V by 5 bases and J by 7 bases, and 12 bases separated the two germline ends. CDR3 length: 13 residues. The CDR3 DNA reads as TGTGCCAGCAGCCCGGATGTTGTCCAGCCCCAGCATTTT. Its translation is CASSPDVVQPQHF.

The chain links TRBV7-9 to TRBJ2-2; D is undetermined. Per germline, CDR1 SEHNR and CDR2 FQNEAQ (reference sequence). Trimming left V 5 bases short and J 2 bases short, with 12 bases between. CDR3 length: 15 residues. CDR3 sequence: CASSRVGYNTGELFF. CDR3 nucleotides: TGTGCCAGCAGCCGAGTCGGATACAACACCGGGGAGCTGTTTTTT.

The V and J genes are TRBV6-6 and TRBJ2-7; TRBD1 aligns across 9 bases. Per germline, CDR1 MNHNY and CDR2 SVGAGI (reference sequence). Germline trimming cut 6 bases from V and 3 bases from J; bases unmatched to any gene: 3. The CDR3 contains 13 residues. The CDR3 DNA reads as TGTGCCAGCAGGCCGGGACAGGGCTACGAGCAGTACTTC. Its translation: CASRPGQGYEQYF.

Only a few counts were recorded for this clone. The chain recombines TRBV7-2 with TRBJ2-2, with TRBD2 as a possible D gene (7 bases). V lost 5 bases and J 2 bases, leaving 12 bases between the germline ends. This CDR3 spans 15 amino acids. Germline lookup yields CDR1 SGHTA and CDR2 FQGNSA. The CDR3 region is CASSRGDINTGELFF. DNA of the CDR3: TGTGCCAGCAGCCGGGGGGACATTAACACCGGGGAGCTGTTTTTT.

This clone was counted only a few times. As DNA, the CDR3 is TGTGCCAGCAGCTTAGCGCGGCAGGGCCAAGAGACCCAGTACTTC. Its translation is CASSLARQGQETQYF. This chain links TRBV7-9 with TRBJ2-5; D is possibly TRBD1 (5 bases). The germline V gene encodes CDR1 SEHNR and CDR2 FQNEAQ (reference sequence). This CDR3 comprises 15 residues. Trimming took off 0 bases at V and 1 base at J, with 9 bases between the two ends.

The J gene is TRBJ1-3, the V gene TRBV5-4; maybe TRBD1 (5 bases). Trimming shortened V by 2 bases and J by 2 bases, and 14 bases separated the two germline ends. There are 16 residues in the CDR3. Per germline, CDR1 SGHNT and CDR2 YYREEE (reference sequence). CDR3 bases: TGTGCCAGCAGCTTAGGGGCAGATACCCCTGGAAACACCATATATTTT. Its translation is CASSLGADTPGNTIYF. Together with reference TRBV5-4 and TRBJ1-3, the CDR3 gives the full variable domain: ETGVTQSPTHLIKTRGQQVTLRCSSQSGHNTVSWYQQALGQGPQFIFQYYREEENGRGNFPPRFSGLQFPNYSSELNVNALELDDSALYLCASSLGADTPGNTIYFGEGSWLTVV.

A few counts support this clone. The CDR3 DNA follows: TGTGCCAGCAGTTACGCACTAGCCTACGAGCAGTACTTC. It translates to CASSYALAYEQYF. This chain uses TRBV6-6 with TRBJ2-7; D is possibly TRBD2 (5 bases). The ends were cut back, 2 bases at V and 2 bases at J, with 7 bases in the middle. Germline loops: CDR1 MNHNY, CDR2 SVGAGI (reference sequence). There are 13 residues in the CDR3.

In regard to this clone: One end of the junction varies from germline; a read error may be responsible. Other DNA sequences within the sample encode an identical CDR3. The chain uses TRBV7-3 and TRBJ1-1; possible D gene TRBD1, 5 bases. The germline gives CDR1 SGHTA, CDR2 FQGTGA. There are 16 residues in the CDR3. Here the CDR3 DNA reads TGTGCCAGCAGCTCACACCCAGGGACGGTGAACACTGAAGCTTTCTTC. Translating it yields CASSSHPGTVNTEAFF.

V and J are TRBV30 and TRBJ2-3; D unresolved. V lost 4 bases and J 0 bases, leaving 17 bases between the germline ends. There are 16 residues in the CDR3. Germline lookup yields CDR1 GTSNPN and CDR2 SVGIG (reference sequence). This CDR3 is CAWTPSPATSTDTQYF. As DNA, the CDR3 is TGTGCCTGGACCCCCTCCCCCGCAACTAGCACAGATACGCAGTATTTT. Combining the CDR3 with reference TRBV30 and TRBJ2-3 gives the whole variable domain SQTIHQWPATLVQPVGSPLSLECTVEGTSNPNLYWYRQAAGRGLQLLFYSVGIGQISSEVPQNLSASRPQDRQFILSSKKLLLSDSGFYLCAWTPSPATSTDTQYFGPGTRLTVL.

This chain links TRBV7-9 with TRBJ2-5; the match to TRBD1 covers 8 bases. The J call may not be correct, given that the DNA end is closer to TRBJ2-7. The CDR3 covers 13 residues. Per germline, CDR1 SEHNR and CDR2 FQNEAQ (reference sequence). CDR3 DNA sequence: TGTGCCAGCAGCTTAGTACAGGGGGGCGAGCAGTACTTC. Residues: CASSLVQGGEQYF.

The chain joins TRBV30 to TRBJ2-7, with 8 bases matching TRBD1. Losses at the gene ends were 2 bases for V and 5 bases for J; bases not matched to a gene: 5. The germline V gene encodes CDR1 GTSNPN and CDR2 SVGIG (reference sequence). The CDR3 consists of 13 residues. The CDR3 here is CAWSRQGANEQYF. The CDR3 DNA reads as TGTGCCTGGAGTCGCCAGGGGGCTAACGAGCAGTACTTC.